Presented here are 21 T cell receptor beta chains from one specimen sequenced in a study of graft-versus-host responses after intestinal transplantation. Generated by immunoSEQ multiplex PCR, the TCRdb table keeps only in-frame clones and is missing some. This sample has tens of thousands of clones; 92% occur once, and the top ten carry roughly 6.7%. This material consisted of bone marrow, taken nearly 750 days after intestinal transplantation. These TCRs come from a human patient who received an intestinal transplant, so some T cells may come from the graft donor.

The CDR3 is CAGTTEGVSGYTF. CDR3 DNA sequence: TGTGCCGGCACTACAGAAGGGGTTTCTGGCTACACCTTC. This chain links TRBV27 with TRBJ1-2, with D possibly TRBD1 on 5 matching bases. Per the germline V gene, CDR1 is MNHEY and CDR2 is SMNVEV (reference sequence). The V and J ends lost 11 bases and 7 bases respectively, with 20 bases between them. This CDR3 contains 13 residues.

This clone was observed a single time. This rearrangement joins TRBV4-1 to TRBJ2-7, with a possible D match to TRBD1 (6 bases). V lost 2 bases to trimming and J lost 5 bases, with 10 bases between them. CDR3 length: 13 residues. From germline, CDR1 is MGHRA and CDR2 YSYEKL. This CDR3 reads CASSQTGNHEQYF. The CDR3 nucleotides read TGCGCCAGCAGCCAAACAGGGAACCACGAGCAGTACTTC.

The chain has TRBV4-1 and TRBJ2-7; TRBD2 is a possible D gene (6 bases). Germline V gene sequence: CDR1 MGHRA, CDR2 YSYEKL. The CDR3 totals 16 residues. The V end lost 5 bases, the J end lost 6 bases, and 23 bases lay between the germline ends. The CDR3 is CASSGGGLRTKTEQYF. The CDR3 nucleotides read TGCGCCAGCAGCGGCGGTGGGTTGCGGACTAAAACCGAGCAGTACTTC.

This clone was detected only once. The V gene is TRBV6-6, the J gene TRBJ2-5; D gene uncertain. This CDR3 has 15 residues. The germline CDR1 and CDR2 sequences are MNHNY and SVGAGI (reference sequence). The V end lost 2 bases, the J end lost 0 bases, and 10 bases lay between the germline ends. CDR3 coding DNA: TGTGCCAGCAGTTACCCTGGACGGTACCAAGAGACCCAGTACTTC. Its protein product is CASSYPGRYQETQYF.

CDR3 amino acids: CASSIGTGGTMNTEAFF. The CDR3 bases are TGTGCCAGTAGTATTGGGACAGGGGGAACTATGAACACTGAAGCTTTCTTT. The genes are TRBV19 and TRBJ1-1, with 11 bases matching TRBD1. Germline values: CDR1 LNHDA, CDR2 SQIVND (reference sequence). This CDR3 is 17 amino acids long. J lost 0 bases, V lost 3 bases, and 6 bases had no gene match.

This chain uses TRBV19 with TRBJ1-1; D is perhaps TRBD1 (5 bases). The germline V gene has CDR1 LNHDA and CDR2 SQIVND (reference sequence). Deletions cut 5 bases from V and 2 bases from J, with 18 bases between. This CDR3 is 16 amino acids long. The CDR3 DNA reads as TGTGCCAGTAGTCCCGGACATCCTAGGAGAAACACTGAAGCTTTCTTT. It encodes CASSPGHPRRNTEAFF.

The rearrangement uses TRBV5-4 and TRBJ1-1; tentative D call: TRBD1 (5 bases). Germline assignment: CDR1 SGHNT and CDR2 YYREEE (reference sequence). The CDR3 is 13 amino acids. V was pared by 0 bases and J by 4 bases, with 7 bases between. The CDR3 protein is CASSLAGTTEAFF. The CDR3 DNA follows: TGTGCCAGCAGCTTGGCTGGGACCACTGAAGCTTTCTTT.

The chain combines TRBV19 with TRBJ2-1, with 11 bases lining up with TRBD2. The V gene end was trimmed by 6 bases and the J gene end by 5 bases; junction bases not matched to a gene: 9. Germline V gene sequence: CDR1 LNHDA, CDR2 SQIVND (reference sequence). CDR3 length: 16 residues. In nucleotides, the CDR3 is TGTGCCAGTAGATCACTAGCGGGAGCGTTTAACAATGAGCAGTTCTTC. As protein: CASRSLAGAFNNEQFF.

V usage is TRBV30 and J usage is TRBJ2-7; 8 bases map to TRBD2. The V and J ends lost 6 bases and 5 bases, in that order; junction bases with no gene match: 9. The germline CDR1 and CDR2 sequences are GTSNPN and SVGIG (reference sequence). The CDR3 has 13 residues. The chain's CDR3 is CACPREGQDEQYF. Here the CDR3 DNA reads TGTGCCTGCCCCCGGGAGGGCCAGGACGAGCAGTACTTC.

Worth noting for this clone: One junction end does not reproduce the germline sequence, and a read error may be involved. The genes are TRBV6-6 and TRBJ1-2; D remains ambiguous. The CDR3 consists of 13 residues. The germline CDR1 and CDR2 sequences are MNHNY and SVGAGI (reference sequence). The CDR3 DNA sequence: TGTGCCAGCTGTTACAGTACTAACTATGGCTACACCTTC. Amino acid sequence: CASCYSTNYGYTF.

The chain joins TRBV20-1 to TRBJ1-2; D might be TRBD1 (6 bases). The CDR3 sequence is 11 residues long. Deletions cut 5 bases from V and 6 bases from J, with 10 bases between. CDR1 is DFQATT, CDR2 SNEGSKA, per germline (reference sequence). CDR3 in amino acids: CSAPGGDGYTF. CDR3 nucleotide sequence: TGCAGTGCTCCTGGGGGCGATGGCTACACCTTC.

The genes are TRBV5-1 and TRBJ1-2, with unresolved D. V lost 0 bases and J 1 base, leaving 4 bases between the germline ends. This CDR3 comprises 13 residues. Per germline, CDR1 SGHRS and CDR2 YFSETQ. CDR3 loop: CASSLGGNYGYTF. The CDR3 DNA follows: TGCGCCAGCAGCTTGGGTGGTAACTATGGCTACACCTTC.

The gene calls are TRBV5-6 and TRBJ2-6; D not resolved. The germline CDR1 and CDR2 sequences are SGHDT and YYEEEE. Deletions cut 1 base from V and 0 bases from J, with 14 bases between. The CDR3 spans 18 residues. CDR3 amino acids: CASSLLRTVLSGANVLTF. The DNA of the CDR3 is TGTGCCAGCAGCTTGCTTCGTACAGTGCTCTCTGGGGCCAACGTCCTGACTTTC.

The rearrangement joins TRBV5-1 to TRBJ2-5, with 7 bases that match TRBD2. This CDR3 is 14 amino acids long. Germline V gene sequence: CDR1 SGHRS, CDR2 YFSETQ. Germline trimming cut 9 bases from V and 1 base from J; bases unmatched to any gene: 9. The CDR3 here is CATCPSGVQETQYF. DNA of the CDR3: TGCGCCACATGTCCTAGCGGTGTCCAAGAGACCCAGTACTTC.

CDR3 residues: CASSLNRAGEQYF. The DNA for the CDR3 is TGTGCCAGCAGCTTGAACAGGGCGGGAGAGCAGTACTTC. The V and J genes are TRBV13 and TRBJ2-7, with D perhaps matching TRBD1 or TRBD2 (6 bases each). V was shortened by 3 bases and J by 7 bases, with 13 bases between the two germline ends. CDR3 size: 13 residues. Germline lookup yields CDR1 PRHDT and CDR2 FYEKMQ (reference sequence). The full variable domain, completed using reference TRBV13 and TRBJ2-7, is AAGVIQSPRHLIKEKRETATLKCYPIPRHDTVYWYQQGPGQDPQFLISFYEKMQSDKGSIPDRFSAQQFSDYHSELNMSSLELGDSALYFCASSLNRAGEQYFGPGTRLTVT.

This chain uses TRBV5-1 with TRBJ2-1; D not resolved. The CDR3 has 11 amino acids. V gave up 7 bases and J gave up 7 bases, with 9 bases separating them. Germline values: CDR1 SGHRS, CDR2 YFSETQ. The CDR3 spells CASLAGNEQFF. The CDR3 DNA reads TGCGCCAGCTTAGCCGGGAATGAGCAGTTCTTC.

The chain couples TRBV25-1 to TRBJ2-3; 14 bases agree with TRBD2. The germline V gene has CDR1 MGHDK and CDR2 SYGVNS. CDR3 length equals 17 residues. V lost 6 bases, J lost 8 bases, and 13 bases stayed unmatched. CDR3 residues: CASSHPRGLAGVGTQYF. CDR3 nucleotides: TGTGCCAGCAGCCACCCCCGGGGACTAGCGGGAGTAGGTACGCAGTATTTT.

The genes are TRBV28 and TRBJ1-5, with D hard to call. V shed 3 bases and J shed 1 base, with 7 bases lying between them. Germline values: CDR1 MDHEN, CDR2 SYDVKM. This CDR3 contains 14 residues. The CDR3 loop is CASSFQSSNQPQHF. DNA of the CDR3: TGTGCCAGCAGTTTCCAGAGCAGCAATCAGCCCCAGCATTTT. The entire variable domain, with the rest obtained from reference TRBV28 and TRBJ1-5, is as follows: DVKVTQSSRYLVKRTGEKVFLECVQDMDHENMFWYRQDPGLGLRLIYFSYDVKMKEKGDIPEGYSVSREKKERFSLILESASTNQTSMYLCASSFQSSNQPQHFGDGTRLSIL.

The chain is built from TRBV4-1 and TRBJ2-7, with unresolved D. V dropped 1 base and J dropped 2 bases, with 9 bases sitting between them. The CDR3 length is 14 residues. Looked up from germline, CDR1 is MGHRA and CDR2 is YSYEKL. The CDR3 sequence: CASSQGTSTYEQYF. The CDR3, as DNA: TGCGCCAGCAGCCAAGGGACGTCGACCTACGAGCAGTACTTC.

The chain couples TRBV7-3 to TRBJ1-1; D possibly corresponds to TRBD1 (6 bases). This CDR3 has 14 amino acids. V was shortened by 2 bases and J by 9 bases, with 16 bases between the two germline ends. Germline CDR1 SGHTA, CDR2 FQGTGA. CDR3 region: CASSLGAGTGQAFF. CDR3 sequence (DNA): TGTGCCAGCAGCTTAGGGGCCGGTACAGGGCAAGCTTTCTTT.

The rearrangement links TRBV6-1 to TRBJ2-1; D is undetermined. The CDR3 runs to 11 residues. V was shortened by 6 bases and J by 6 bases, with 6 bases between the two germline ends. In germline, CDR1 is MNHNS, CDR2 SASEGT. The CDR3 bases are TGTGCCAGCAGCCGCTTCAATGAGCAGTTCTTC. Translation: CASSRFNEQFF.